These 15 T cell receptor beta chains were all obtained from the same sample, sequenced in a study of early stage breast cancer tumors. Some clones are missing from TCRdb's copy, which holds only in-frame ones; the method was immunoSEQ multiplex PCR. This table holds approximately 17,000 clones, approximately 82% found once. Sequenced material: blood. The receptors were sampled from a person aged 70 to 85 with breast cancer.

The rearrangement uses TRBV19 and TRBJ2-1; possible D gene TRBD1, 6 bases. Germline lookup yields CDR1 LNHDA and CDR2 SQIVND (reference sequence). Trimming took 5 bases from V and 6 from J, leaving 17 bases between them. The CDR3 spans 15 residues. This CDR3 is CASSPTSTGSNEQFF. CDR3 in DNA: TGTGCCAGTAGTCCGACTTCCACAGGGAGCAATGAGCAGTTCTTC.

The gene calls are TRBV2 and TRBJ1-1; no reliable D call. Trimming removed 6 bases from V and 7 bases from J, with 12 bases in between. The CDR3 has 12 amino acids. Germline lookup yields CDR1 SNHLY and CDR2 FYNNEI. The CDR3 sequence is CASSRTSYEAFF. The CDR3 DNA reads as TGTGCCAGCAGCAGAACGTCGTATGAAGCTTTCTTT.

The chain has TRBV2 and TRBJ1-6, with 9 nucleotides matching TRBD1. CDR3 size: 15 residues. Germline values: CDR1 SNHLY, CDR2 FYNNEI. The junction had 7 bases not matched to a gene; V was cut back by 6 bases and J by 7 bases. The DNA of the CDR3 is TGTGCCAGCAGGCCCGGACAGGGGAGGAATTCACCCCTCCACTTT. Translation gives CASRPGQGRNSPLHF.

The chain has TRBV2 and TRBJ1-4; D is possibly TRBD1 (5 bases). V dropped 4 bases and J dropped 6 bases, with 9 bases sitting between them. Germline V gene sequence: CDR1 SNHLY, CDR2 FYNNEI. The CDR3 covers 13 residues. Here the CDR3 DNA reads TGTGCCAGCAGTGTTCAGGGATATGAAAAACTGTTTTTT. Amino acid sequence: CASSVQGYEKLFF.

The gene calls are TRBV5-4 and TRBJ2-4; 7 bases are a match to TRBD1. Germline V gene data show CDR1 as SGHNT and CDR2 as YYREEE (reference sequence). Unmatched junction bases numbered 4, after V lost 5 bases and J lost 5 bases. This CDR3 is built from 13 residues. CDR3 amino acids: CASRAGTENIQYF. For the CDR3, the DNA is TGTGCCAGCAGGGCCGGGACAGAAAACATTCAGTACTTC.

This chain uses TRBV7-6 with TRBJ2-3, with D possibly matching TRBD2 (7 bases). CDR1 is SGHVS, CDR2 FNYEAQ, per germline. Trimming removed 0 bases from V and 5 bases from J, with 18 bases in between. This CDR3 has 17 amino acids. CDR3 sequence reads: CASSLAYPGGGEDTQYF. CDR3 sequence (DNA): TGTGCCAGCAGCTTAGCCTACCCGGGGGGCGGGGAAGATACGCAGTATTTT.

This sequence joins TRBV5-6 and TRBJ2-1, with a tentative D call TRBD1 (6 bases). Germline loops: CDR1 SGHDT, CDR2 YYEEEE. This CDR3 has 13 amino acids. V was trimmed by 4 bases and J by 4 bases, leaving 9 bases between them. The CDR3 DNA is TGTGCCAGCAGCCGAGGACAGTACAATGAGCAGTTCTTC. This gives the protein CASSRGQYNEQFF.

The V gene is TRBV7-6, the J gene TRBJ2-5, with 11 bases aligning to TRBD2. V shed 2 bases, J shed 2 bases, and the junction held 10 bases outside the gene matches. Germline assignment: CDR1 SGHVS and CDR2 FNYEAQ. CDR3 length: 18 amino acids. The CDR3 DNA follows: TGTGCCAGCAGCTTAAGGGTCGGCTCTAGCGGGGGGCAAGAGACCCAGTACTTC. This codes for CASSLRVGSSGGQETQYF.

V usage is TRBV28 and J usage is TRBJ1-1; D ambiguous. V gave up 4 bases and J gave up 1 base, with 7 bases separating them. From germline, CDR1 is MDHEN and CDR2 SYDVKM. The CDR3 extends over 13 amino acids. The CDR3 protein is CASSSPWNTEAFF. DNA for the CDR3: TGTGCCAGCAGTTCCCCATGGAACACTGAAGCTTTCTTT.

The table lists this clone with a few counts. CDR3 in amino acids: CSVEGQGIRNGEAFF. Written as DNA, the CDR3 is TGCAGCGTTGAAGGACAGGGTATCCGGAACGGGGAAGCTTTCTTT. The chain uses TRBV29-1 and TRBJ1-1; 7 bases line up with TRBD1. V shed 1 base and J 8 bases; nucleotides not matched to a gene: 13. The CDR3 covers 15 residues. Per germline, CDR1 SQVTM and CDR2 ANQGSEA.

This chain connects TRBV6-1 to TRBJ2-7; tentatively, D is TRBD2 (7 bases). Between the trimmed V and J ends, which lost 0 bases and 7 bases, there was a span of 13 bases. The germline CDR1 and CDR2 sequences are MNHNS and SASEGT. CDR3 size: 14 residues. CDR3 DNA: TGTGCCAGCAGTGAAGCGTGGGGGGGGGCGGAGCAGTACTTC. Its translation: CASSEAWGGAEQYF.

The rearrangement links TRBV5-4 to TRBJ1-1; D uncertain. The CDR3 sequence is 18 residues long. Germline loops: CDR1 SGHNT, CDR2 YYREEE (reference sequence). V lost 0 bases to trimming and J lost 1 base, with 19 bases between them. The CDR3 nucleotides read TGTGCCAGCAGCTTGGTAGTAGGGAGTTGGTTTGGGAACACTGAAGCTTTCTTT. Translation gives CASSLVVGSWFGNTEAFF.

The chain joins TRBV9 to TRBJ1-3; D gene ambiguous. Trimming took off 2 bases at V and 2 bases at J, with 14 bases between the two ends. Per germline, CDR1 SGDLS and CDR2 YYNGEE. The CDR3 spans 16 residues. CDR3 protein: CASSVSGIDTGNTIYF. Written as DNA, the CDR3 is TGTGCCAGCAGCGTGTCCGGGATAGATACTGGAAACACCATATATTTT.

CDR3 DNA: TGTGCCAGCAGTGGTTCCACTAGCTCCTACAATGAGCAGTTCTTC. Translated: CASSGSTSSYNEQFF. The chain uses TRBV2 and TRBJ2-1, with a possible D match to TRBD2 (5 bases). The CDR3 consists of 15 residues. Deletions cut 4 bases from V and 0 bases from J, with 10 bases between. Looked up from germline, CDR1 is SNHLY and CDR2 is FYNNEI.

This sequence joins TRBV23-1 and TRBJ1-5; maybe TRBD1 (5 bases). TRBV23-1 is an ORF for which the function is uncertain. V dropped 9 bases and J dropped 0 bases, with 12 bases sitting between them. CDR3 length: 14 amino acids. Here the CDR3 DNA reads TGCGCCAGTGAGACAGATCATAGCAATCAGCCCCAGCATTTT. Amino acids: CASETDHSNQPQHF.